The 5 T cell receptor beta chains presented below share a single source sample, sequenced in a study of shared clonotypes between healthy human individuals. Profiling relied on immunoSEQ multiplex PCR, and the TCRdb table lists in-frame clones only, not all of them. The table lists some 680,000 clones, around four fifths of them singletons. The sample was memory CD4+ T cells sorted from blood. The subset is: CD45RA-negative fraction. These receptors were taken from a woman under 40 in good health.

V is TRBV23-1 and J is TRBJ1-5, with TRBD1 matching over 7 bases. TRBV23-1 is treated as an ORF (open reading frame) with a function not yet certain. The CDR3 is 19 amino acids. With 0 bases clipped from V and 4 bases from J, the junction kept 15 bases outside the gene matches. CDR3 coding DNA: TGCGCCAGCAGTCAATCGCATGTTGTACGGGACAGATTTAATCAGCCCCAGCATTTT. Amino acids: CASSQSHVVRDRFNQPQHF.

This clone occurred a few times. In the same sample, other DNA sequences code for this CDR3. The chain has TRBV28 and TRBJ2-7; 11 nucleotides agree with TRBD2. The CDR3 consists of 15 residues. CDR1 is MDHEN and CDR2 is SYDVKM in the germline V gene. The junction had 7 bases not matched to a gene; V was cut back by 5 bases and J by 4 bases. In nucleotides, the CDR3 is TGTGCCAGCAGTAGTATAGCGGGAGGGCCTTACGAGCAGTACTTC. Encoded protein: CASSSIAGGPYEQYF.

A note on this clone: A single base separates this from a much larger clone, so it may be a read error. The sample has other DNA sequences that encode this CDR3 too. This sequence joins TRBV6-6 and TRBJ2-3, with unresolved D. CDR1 and CDR2 (germline): MNHNY, SVGAGI (reference sequence). V lost 6 bases to trimming and J lost 0 bases, with 4 bases between them. The CDR3 runs 12 residues. The CDR3 DNA sequence: TGTGCCAGCAGCCTGAGCACAGATACGCAGTATTTT. Amino acids: CASSLSTDTQYF.

This clone was counted between two and nine times. The chain joins TRBV12-5 to TRBJ1-1; D is ambiguous. This CDR3 spans 20 amino acids. Trimming stripped 1 base from V and 4 bases from J, with 28 bases between. In germline, CDR1 is LGHNT, CDR2 FRNRAP. CDR3 DNA: TGTGCTAGTGGTTTGGCTCCCCTCGGAGACGGACGATATAGGAGCACTGAAGCTTTCTTT. Amino acids: CASGLAPLGDGRYRSTEAFF. Combining the CDR3 with reference TRBV12-5 and TRBJ1-1 gives the whole variable domain DARVTQTPRHKVTEMGQEVTMRCQPILGHNTVFWYRQTMMQGLELLAYFRNRAPLDDSGMPKDRFSAEMPDATLATLKIQPSEPRDSAVYFCASGLAPLGDGRYRSTEAFFGQGTRLTVV.

A note on this clone: Different DNA sequences within this sample yield the same CDR3. The V call is TRBV27, the J call TRBJ2-2; maybe TRBD1 (5 bases). Trimming took 3 bases from V and 0 from J, leaving 8 bases between them. The CDR3 runs to 15 residues. Germline assignment: CDR1 MNHEY and CDR2 SMNVEV (reference sequence). Here the CDR3 DNA reads TGTGCCAGCAGTTTTAACAGGCCGAACACCGGGGAGCTGTTTTTT. Protein product: CASSFNRPNTGELFF.